A single sample gave rise to the 2 T cell receptor beta chains below, sequenced in a study of cytotoxic CD8 clonotypes in ibrutinib-treated CLL. Repertoires were generated with immunoSEQ multiplex PCR, while TCRdb's copy carries only in-frame clones and drops some. The sample holds 300,000 to 350,000 clones; more than 65% are singletons and the top ten take under 8.5%. Sequences were derived from PBMCs, sampled before ibrutinib treatment. These receptors were collected from a human donor with chronic lymphocytic leukemia.

The V call is TRBV9, the J call TRBJ2-3; no clear D. Trimming took 0 bases from V and 0 from J, leaving 8 bases between them. Per the germline V gene, CDR1 is SGDLS and CDR2 is YYNGEE. This CDR3 region has 15 residues. The CDR3 protein is CASSVGWGSTDTQYF. DNA for the CDR3: TGTGCCAGCAGCGTAGGGTGGGGTAGCACAGATACGCAGTATTTT.

This clone was counted only a few times. The V and J genes are TRBV5-6 and TRBJ1-4; 11 nucleotides agree with TRBD1. After removal of 4 bases from V and 8 bases from J, the junction contained 7 bases not matched to a gene. The germline CDR1 and CDR2 sequences are SGHDT and YYEEEE. The CDR3 consists of 15 residues. This chain's CDR3 is CASSPGTGGEEKLFF. As DNA, the CDR3 is TGTGCCAGCAGCCCAGGGACAGGGGGAGAAGAAAAACTGTTTTTT. The full variable domain, completed using reference TRBV5-6 and TRBJ1-4, is DAGVTQSPTHLIKTRGQQVTLRCSPKSGHDTVSWYQQALGQGPQFIFQYYEEEERQRGNFPDRFSGHQFPNYSSELNVNALLLGDSALYLCASSPGTGGEEKLFFGSGTQLSVL.